This TCR beta chain came from a study of cytomegalovirus exposure and HLA in healthy donors listed by TCRdb under 2017. Study-wide context: According to an earlier analysis of around 600 of the donors, about 179 million T cells yielded some 120 million unique TCR beta sequences and about 300 Gb of sequence data. HLA typing included class I and class II loci at four-digit resolution. On average, around 240,000 unique TCR beta nucleotide sequences were sequenced per donor among a few hundred genotyped donors of the cohort, with roughly 19% of those sequences being non-productive. The study used immunosequencing to profile the T cell repertoires of approximately 630 subjects and linked those repertoires to cytomegalovirus serostatus. Every repertoire in the discovery cohort had been generated on one and the same sequencing platform. About 280 gigabases of sequencing data and around 80 million unique TCR sequences made up an early release that covered 500 to 650 HLA-typed donors. High-throughput TCR immunosequencing, statistical association of individual TCRs with disease status, and machine learning were combined to predict cytomegalovirus infection status. A later analysis re-examined previously published TCR beta repertoires from 610 or so donors and added high-resolution HLA genotyping to investigate patterns of TCR occurrence. The number of typed donors differed by locus: about 629-640 for A, B, C, DRB1 and DQB1; roughly 510 for DQA1; some 590 for DPA1; and some 450 for DPB1. In the later analysis, no new phenotypic data were used to find candidate immune exposures; instead, reliance was placed on TCR beta sequences and their occurrence across donors. Along with the approximately 700-subject first cohort, a separate validation cohort of over a hundred different subjects was used. In an earlier analysis of roughly 540 of the donors, high-throughput TCR beta sequencing was used to judge whether each TCR beta V gene segment behaved as functional or pseudogenic. Of the approximately 370 genotyped donors, less than 90% were placed in the genetic ancestry cluster associated with self-reported Caucasian donors. In a later genetic analysis, genome-wide SNP genotypes for 398 of the 666 donors were used, and that subset was treated as a discovery cohort. A handful of DR-DQ haplotypes were handled as single units for association and clustering because linkage in the cohort was strong. The study was designed to test whether signatures of past pathogen exposure could be identified by cataloging public T cell receptors. Donor age, sex, ethnicity and CMV serostatus were compiled together with the repertoire data. General findings and caveats noted by the study authors: A later analysis found that HLA-associated TCR beta chains were more clonally expanded and had lower generation probabilities than equally common non-associated chains. An association between a missense DCLRE1C variant and V-gene and J-gene trimming of TCR beta chains was found in a later genetic analysis and replicated in an independent cohort. In vitro tests confirmed that a few of the cytomegalovirus-associated TCR beta chains recognize cytomegalovirus antigens. A cluster of highly shared sequence variants was judged likely to represent a technical artifact of the sequencing pipeline. Presence/absence analyses assumed roughly uniform sequencing depth across donors, an assumption that may not hold. The earlier analysis of approximately 560 of the donors excluded 15 to 20 rarely observed V segments, including chromosome 9 orphons, because counts were too low. Because the 87-base-pair reads could not distinguish some IMGT-functional V segments, including TRBV6-2 and TRBV6-3, those segments were excluded. A further reported finding was that TCR beta sequences accurately predicted the HLA-A and HLA-B alleles for most subjects in the first cohort. HLA typing was unavailable for some donors at each locus, so association tests used only the typed subset. When HLA alleles, especially DR and DQ, strongly co-occurred, TCR associations were difficult to assign to individual alleles. According to a later analysis, TCR association rates differed among HLA loci, with DRB1 alleles showing the most associated TCRs and HLA-C alleles showing the fewest. CMV serostatus was the only immune exposure information available for the cohort. A later analysis reported that several top co-occurrence clusters appeared linked to parvovirus B19, influenza, CMV and Epstein-Barr virus. In a later analysis, most CMV-associated TCR beta chains were found to appear HLA-restricted, with HLA associations seemingly driven largely by CMV exposure. An earlier analysis of approximately 600 of the donors showed that most TCR beta V segments appeared in productive rearrangements either about 87% or about 30% of the time, which broadly matched IMGT annotations. This cohort had only TCR beta chains sequenced, and the lack of alpha or paired-chain data limited which features could be detected. While some public TCRs were present in many individuals, most TCR sequences turned up only very rarely across donors. At a false discovery rate of 0.05, a later analysis linked 15,000 to 20,000 TCR beta sequences to specific HLA alleles. It was suggested by the authors that the approach could potentially be generalized to other disease states and immunological phenotypes. In a later genetic analysis, fewer N-insertions in productive TCRs were reported among donors in an Asian-associated ancestry cluster than the approximately 670-donor mean. Correlated functional status among segregating V segments might be attributable to linkage disequilibrium, but an unknown experimental factor could not be ruled out. The classifier was reported to diagnose cytomegalovirus status with high specificity and sensitivity in both the original and validation cohorts. In the study, about 150 TCR beta chains were listed as associated with cytomegalovirus.

From the cysteine through the phenylalanine, the CDR3 covers 16 amino acids. Kept here is only the CDR3 DNA, which spans 48 bases and is read in frame from base 1. Taken from the germline V gene, the CDR1 and CDR2 loops are SGHRS and YFSETQ. The germline ends are 17 bases apart after V is trimmed by 0 bases and J by 6 bases. The cohort comprised fewer than 700 healthy bone marrow donors. At the time of sampling, all cohort members were nominally healthy, though unrecorded immune exposures were likely present. The donor tested CMV seronegative and was one of the 352 seronegative cohort members. A peripheral blood sample was provided by each donor, and peripheral blood mononuclear cells were used for TCR beta sequencing. The Qiagen DNeasy Blood Extraction Kit was used to extract genomic DNA from the blood cell samples. To note about this clone: The antigen it recognizes is unknown. Base qualities are missing; no much larger clone stands one base away.

Libraries came from the immunoSEQ multiplex PCR assay. For the multiplex PCR, a mixture combining 60 forward primers for TCR Vbeta segments and 13 reverse primers for TCR Jbeta segments was used. Amplification of the CDR3 region of rearranged TCR beta genes was performed with a multiplex PCR assay on genomic DNA. Amplified TCR beta libraries were sequenced as 87-base-pair reads on the Illumina HiSeq System. Per the source publication's procedure: A later analysis tallied roughly 80 million unique TCR beta chains across the approximately 670 repertoires, and 10 million to 11 million of those chains were shared by two or more donors. A nearest-neighbor algorithm error-corrected the raw reads and collapsed the reads into unique sequences, merging closely related sequences to remove PCR and sequencing errors. To assign V, D and J gene segments, CDR3 sequences were aligned to IMGT reference sequences. For a sequence to be retained, a match of at least six nucleotides to both a V gene segment and a J gene segment was required. A rearrangement counted as productive if the CDR3 had no stop codons and remained in frame with V and J, and every other rearrangement counted as non-productive. Following IMGT convention, CDR3 was defined as the stretch from the second conserved V-encoded cysteine up to the conserved J-encoded phenylalanine. In an earlier analysis of approximately 500 of the donors, sequences lacking an unambiguous match to a single V gene segment were excluded. In an earlier analysis of about 590 of the donors, a V segment was called functional when productive rearrangements were above 56.7%, and segregating when the standard deviation between donors exceeded 5%. To diagnose cytomegalovirus status from the catalog of TCR beta chain sequences, a statistical classification framework was built. V and J gene assignment, in a later analysis, came from comparing TCR nucleotide sequences with IMGT/GENE-DB human TR gene sequences. Using the TCRdist pipeline, a later analysis assigned CDR3 sequences along with most-parsimonious VDJ recombination scenarios. In a later analysis, every TCR beta chain was defined by the combination of its CDR3 amino acid sequence and its V-gene family, and reads without a unique V-gene family were dropped. As a way to deal with suspected cross-contamination and a sequencing artifact, a later analysis dropped 640 or so nucleotide sequences that were highly shared and had low generation probability. In a later analysis, a clonal expansion index was calculated for each public chain from normalized within-repertoire ranks of inferred template counts. A later analysis computed generation probabilities with a VDJ recombination model fitted to out-of-frame rearrangements, and checked the results against IGoR. In a later analysis, hypergeometric tests were used to score TCR-TCR, TCR-HLA and TCR-CMV co-occurrence, with a repertoire-size bias correction applied to TCR pairs. In a later analysis, false discovery rates were estimated by permuting HLA or CMV assignments 20 times. In a later analysis, co-occurring TCRs were grouped using DBSCAN, and TCRdist sequence similarity was added for clustering within HLA-allele-positive subsets. Repertoires with fewer than 30,000 or more than 120,000 public chains, plus five repertoires with anomalous nucleotide sharing, were excluded from co-occurrence clustering. TCRdb's version of the immuneACCESS table is confined to in-frame rearrangements and falls short of the full clone set. An unresolved V gene accounts for under half of the shortfall where checked; the remainder is of unknown origin. For V, J and clone size, that table is used; D and trimming come from the DNA. This sample comprises approximately 82,000 clones, around 76% of them detected only once. Clones ranked in the top ten supply roughly 1.5% of the sample.

The sequence joins TRBV5-1 to TRBJ2-3, with TRBD2 tentatively as D gene (5 bases match). Sequences were obtained from PBMCs. The origin of this receptor is a man in his forties or fifties in good health and CMV-seronegative. The sequenced DNA is TGCGCCAGCAGCTTGGCGGGTGGGCTAGCTCCCGATACGCAGTATTTT. Its protein reads: CASSLAGGLAPDTQYF.